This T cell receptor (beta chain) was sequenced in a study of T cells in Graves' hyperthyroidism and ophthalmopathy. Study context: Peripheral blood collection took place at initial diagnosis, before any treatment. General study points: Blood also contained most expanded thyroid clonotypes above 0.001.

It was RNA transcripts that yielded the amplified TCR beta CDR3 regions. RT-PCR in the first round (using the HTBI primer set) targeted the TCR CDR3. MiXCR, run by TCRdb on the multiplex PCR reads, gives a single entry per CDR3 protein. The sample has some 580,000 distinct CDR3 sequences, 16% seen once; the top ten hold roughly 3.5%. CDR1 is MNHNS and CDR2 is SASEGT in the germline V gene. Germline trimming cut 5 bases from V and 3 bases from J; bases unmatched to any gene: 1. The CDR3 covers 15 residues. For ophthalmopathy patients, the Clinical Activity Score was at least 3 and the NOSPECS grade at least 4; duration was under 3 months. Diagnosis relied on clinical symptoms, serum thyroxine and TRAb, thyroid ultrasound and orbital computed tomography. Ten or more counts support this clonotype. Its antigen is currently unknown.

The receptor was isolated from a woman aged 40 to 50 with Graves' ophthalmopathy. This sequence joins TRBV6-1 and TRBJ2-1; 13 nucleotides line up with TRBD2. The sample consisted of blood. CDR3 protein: CASSRTSGSYNEQFF. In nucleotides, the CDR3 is TGTGCCAGCAGTCGGACTAGCGGGAGCTACAATGAGCAGTTCTTC.